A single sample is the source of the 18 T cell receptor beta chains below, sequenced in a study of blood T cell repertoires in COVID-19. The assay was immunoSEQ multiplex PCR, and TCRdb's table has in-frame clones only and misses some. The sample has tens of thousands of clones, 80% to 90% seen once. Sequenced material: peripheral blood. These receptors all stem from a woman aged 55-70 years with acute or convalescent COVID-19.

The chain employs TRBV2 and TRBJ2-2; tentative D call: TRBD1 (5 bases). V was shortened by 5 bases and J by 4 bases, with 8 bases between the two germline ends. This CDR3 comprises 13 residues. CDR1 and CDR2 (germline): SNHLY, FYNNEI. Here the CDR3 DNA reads TGTGCCAGCAGTTCTCAGGGCACCGGGGAGCTGTTTTTT. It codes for CASSSQGTGELFF. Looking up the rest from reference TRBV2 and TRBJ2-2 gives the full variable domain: EPEVTQTPSHQVTQMGQEVILRCVPISNHLYFYWYRQILGQKVEFLVSFYNNEISEKSEIFDDQFSVERPDGSNFTLKIRSTKLEDSAMYFCASSSQGTGELFFGEGSRLTVL.

CDR3 sequence (DNA): TGTGCCAGCAGCGTCAGTACGGGGATGAACACTGAAGCTTTCTTT. It is translated as CASSVSTGMNTEAFF. The chain couples TRBV9 to TRBJ1-1; D ambiguous. Germline V gene lookup returns CDR1 SGDLS and CDR2 YYNGEE. This CDR3 has 15 residues. The V end was cut by 2 bases, the J end by 0 bases, with 11 bases between.

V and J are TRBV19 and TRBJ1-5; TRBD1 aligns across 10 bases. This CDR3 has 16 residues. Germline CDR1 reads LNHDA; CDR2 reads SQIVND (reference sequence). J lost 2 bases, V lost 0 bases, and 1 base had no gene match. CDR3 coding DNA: TGTGCCAGTAGTATAGAGACAGGGGGCGGCAATCAGCCCCAGCATTTT. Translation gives CASSIETGGGNQPQHF.

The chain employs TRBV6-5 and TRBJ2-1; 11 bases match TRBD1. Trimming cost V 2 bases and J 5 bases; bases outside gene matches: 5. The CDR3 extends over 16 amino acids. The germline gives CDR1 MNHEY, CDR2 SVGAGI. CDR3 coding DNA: TGTGCCAGCAGTTACGGGCCGGGACAGGGGGACAATGAGCAGTTCTTC. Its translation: CASSYGPGQGDNEQFF.

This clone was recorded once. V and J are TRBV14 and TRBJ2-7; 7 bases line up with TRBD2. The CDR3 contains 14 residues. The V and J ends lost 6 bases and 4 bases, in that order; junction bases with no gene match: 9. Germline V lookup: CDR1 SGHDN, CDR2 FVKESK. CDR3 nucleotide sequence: TGTGCCAGCAGTCCGGGGGGTCTTTTTTACGAGCAGTACTTC. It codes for CASSPGGLFYEQYF. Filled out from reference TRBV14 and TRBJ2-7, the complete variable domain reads EAGVTQFPSHSVIEKGQTVTLRCDPISGHDNLYWYRRVMGKEIKFLLHFVKESKQDESGMPNNRFLAERTGGTYSTLKVQPAELEDSGVYFCASSPGGLFYEQYFGPGTRLTVT.

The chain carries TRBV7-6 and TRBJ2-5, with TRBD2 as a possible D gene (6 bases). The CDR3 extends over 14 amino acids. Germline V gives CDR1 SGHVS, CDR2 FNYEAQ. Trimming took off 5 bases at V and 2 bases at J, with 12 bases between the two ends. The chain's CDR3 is CASSAYRGQETQYF. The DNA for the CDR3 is TGTGCCAGCAGCGCATACCGGGGGCAAGAGACCCAGTACTTC.

The CDR3, as DNA: TGTGCCAGCAGTTTACGCCGGGACAGGGCGAGGTACTACGAGCAGTACTTC. It translates to CASSLRRDRARYYEQYF. The chain combines TRBV28 with TRBJ2-7; 9 bases align to TRBD1. V lost 2 bases and J lost 3; bases outside the gene matches: 11. Germline lookup yields CDR1 MDHEN and CDR2 SYDVKM. The CDR3 sequence is 17 residues long.

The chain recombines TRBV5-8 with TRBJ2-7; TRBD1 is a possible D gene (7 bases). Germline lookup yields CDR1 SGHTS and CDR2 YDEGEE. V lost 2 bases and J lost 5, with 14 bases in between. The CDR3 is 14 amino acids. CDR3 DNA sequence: TGTGCCAGCAGCTTCGGAGGGGGCAGCGACGAGCAGTACTTC. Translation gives CASSFGGGSDEQYF.

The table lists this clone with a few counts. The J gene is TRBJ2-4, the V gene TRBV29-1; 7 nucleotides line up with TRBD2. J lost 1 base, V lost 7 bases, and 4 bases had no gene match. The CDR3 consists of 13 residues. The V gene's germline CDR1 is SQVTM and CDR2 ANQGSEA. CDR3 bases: TGCAGCGCCCGACTAGCTGCCAAAAACATTCAGTACTTC. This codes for CSARLAAKNIQYF.

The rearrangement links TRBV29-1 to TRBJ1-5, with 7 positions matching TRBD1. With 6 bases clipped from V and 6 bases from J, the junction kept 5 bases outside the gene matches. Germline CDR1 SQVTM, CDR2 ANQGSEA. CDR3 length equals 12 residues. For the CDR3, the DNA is TGCAGCGTGCAGGGGGAGAGTCAGCCCCAGCATTTT. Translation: CSVQGESQPQHF.

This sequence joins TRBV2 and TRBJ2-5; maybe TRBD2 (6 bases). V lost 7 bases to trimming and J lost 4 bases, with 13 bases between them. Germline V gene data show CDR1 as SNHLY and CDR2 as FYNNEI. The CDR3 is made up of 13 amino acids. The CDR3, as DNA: TGTGCCAGCAACCTACTGGAGGGAGAGACCCAGTACTTC. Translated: CASNLLEGETQYF.

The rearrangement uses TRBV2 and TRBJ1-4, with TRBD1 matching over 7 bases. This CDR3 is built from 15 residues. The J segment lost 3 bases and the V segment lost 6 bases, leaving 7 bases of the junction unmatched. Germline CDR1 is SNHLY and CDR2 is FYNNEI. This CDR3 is CASRVGGTANEKLFF. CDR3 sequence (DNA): TGTGCCAGCAGGGTAGGGGGGACAGCTAATGAAAAACTGTTTTTT.

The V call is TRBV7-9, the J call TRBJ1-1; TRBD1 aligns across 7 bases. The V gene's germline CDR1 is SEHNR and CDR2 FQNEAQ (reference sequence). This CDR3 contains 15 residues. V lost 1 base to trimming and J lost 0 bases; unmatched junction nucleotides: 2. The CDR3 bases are TGTGCCAGCAGCTTAGGAGGGGGCATGAACACTGAAGCTTTCTTT. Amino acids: CASSLGGGMNTEAFF.

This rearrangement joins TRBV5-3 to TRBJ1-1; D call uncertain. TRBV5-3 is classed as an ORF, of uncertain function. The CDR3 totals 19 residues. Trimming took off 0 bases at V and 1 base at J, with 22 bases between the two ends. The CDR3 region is CARSLEVAATVGGNTEAFF. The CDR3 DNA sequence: TGTGCCAGAAGCTTGGAGGTCGCTGCAACAGTGGGAGGGAACACTGAAGCTTTCTTT.

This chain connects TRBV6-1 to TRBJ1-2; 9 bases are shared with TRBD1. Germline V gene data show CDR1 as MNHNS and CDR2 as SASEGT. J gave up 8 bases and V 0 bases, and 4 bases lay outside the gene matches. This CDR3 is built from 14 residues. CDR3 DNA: TGTGCCAGCAGTGAAGCCGGGACAGGGTACGGCTACACCTTC. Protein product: CASSEAGTGYGYTF.

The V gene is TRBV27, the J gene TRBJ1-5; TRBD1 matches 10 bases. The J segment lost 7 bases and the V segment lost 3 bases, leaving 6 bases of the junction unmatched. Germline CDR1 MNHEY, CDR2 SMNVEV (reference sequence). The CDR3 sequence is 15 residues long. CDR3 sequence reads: CASSLQTGGGQPQHF. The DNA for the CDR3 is TGTGCCAGCAGTTTGCAGACAGGGGGCGGCCAGCCCCAGCATTTT.

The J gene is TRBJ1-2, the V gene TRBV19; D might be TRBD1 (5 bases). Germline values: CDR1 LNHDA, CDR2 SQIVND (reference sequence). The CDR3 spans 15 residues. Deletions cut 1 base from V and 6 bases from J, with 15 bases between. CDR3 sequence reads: CASSIAQGGKNGYTF. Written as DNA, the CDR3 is TGTGCCAGTAGTATAGCCCAGGGTGGGAAAAATGGCTACACCTTC.

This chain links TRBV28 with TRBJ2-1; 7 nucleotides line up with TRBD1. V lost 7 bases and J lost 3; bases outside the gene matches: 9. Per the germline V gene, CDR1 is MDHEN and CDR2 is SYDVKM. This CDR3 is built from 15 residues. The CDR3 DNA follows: TGTGCCAGCATTAAGGGGGCGAACCTCTACAATGAGCAGTTCTTC. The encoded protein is CASIKGANLYNEQFF.